Below, 24 T cell receptor beta chains from the same sample are listed, as sequenced in a study of cytomegalovirus exposure and HLA in healthy donors. The method was immunoSEQ multiplex PCR; TCRdb's version includes in-frame clones alone and lacks a portion of them. The sample lists around 180,000 clones; over 65% were seen once. Sequenced: PBMCs. Every receptor here comes from a man between 18 and 29 years old in good health and CMV-seropositive.

This chain uses TRBV6-5 with TRBJ2-5, with TRBD1 matching over 7 bases. V lost 4 bases, J lost 2 bases, and 7 bases stayed unmatched. The CDR3 extends over 15 amino acids. Germline values: CDR1 MNHEY, CDR2 SVGAGI. This CDR3 is CASSFMGQSQETQYF. The CDR3 region has the DNA TGTGCCAGCAGTTTCATGGGACAGAGTCAAGAGACCCAGTACTTC.

This clone came up a few times. The chain employs TRBV2 and TRBJ1-3; D unclear. In germline, CDR1 is SNHLY, CDR2 FYNNEI. V lost 6 bases and J 9 bases, leaving 15 bases between the germline ends. The CDR3 has 13 amino acids. CDR3: CASSPVLFGTIYF. The CDR3 bases are TGTGCCAGCAGCCCCGTGCTGTTCGGCACCATATATTTT. Based on the CDR3 plus reference TRBV2 and TRBJ1-3, the full variable domain is EPEVTQTPSHQVTQMGQEVILRCVPISNHLYFYWYRQILGQKVEFLVSFYNNEISEKSEIFDDQFSVERPDGSNFTLKIRSTKLEDSAMYFCASSPVLFGTIYFGEGSWLTVV.

The V and J genes are TRBV6-5 and TRBJ2-1; D not certain. CDR3 length: 11 residues. The V gene's germline CDR1 is MNHEY and CDR2 SVGAGI. V was shortened by 6 bases and J by 5 bases, with 5 bases between the two germline ends. CDR3 amino acids: CASSQNNEQFF. In DNA form, the CDR3 reads TGTGCCAGCAGCCAAAACAATGAGCAGTTCTTC.

The chain links TRBV5-1 to TRBJ2-7; 9 bases match TRBD1. The ends lost 4 bases at V and 2 bases at J; junction bases unmatched: 19. In germline, CDR1 is SGHRS, CDR2 YFSETQ. The length of the CDR3 is 19 residues. The CDR3 bases are TGCGCCAGCAGCCGAACCTGGGACAGGGCAGCGGCAGACCCCTACGAGCAGTACTTC. Protein: CASSRTWDRAAADPYEQYF.

This chain connects TRBV30 to TRBJ1-4; TRBD1 might be the D (5 bases). The length of the CDR3 is 16 residues. Germline V gene lookup returns CDR1 GTSNPN and CDR2 SVGIG (reference sequence). V lost 2 bases, J lost 5 bases, and 18 bases lay in between. The DNA for the CDR3 is TGTGCCTGGAGTCCTCACCGACAGCTGGGAAATGAAAAACTGTTTTTT. This translates into CAWSPHRQLGNEKLFF.

The chain is built from TRBV19 and TRBJ2-1; 14 positions agree with TRBD2. This CDR3 has 15 residues. The germline CDR1 and CDR2 sequences are LNHDA and SQIVND (reference sequence). Trimming at V came to 4 bases and at J to 9 bases, leaving 5 bases not matched to a gene. CDR3 sequence: CASSRLAGGPGEQFF. The CDR3 DNA is TGTGCCAGTAGTAGACTAGCGGGAGGGCCGGGTGAGCAGTTCTTC.

V and J are TRBV5-1 and TRBJ2-7; 11 positions match TRBD2. The CDR3 runs to 15 residues. Per germline, CDR1 SGHRS and CDR2 YFSETQ. V shed 4 bases and J 3 bases; nucleotides not matched to a gene: 6. CDR3 residues: CASSSGTSGIYEQYF. CDR3 nucleotides: TGCGCCAGCAGCAGCGGGACTAGCGGAATCTACGAGCAGTACTTC.

The chain has TRBV7-8 and TRBJ1-2, with 8 bases matching TRBD1. Germline V gene data show CDR1 as SGHVS and CDR2 as FQNEAQ. After removal of 1 base from V and 6 bases from J, the junction contained 13 bases not matched to a gene. This CDR3 contains 17 residues. CDR3 DNA sequence: TGTGCCAGCAGCTTAGAAATTCGCGGACAGGGAGGGCATGGCTACACCTTC. It translates to CASSLEIRGQGGHGYTF.

To note about this clone: At one of its ends the junction is not consistent with the germline gene, which may arise from a read error. V and J are TRBV12-5 and TRBJ1-2, with unresolved D. CDR1 and CDR2 from the germline V gene are LGHNT and FRNRAP. The CDR3 is made up of 9 amino acids. This CDR3 reads CASGSREPF. In DNA form, the CDR3 reads TGTGCTAGTGGCTCACGGGAACCCTTC.

The table lists this clone with a count of one. The chain carries TRBV15 and TRBJ1-3, with D possibly TRBD1 on 5 matching bases. Germline V gene lookup returns CDR1 LNHNV and CDR2 YYDKDF (reference sequence). The CDR3 totals 16 residues. Trimming shortened V by 1 base and J by 4 bases, and 14 bases separated the two germline ends. CDR3 coding DNA: TGTGCCACCAGCAGAGTCCTTGGGGCCGCAGGAAACACCATATATTTT. Translation: CATSRVLGAAGNTIYF.

This chain uses TRBV7-2 with TRBJ2-5; the match to TRBD2 covers 8 bases. Germline V gives CDR1 SGHTA, CDR2 FQGNSA. The CDR3 runs to 13 residues. V lost 0 bases and J lost 9; bases outside the gene matches: 3. CDR3 nucleotides: TGTGCCAGCAGCTTAGCAGCGGGGGAAGCCCAGTACTTC. Protein product: CASSLAAGEAQYF.

This chain uses TRBV5-1 with TRBJ1-1; the D gene is possibly TRBD1 (5 bases). The germline V gene has CDR1 SGHRS and CDR2 YFSETQ. The CDR3 has 15 amino acids. V lost 1 base, J lost 5 bases, and 15 bases lay in between. The CDR3 sequence: CASSLSGGEGTEAFF. CDR3 nucleotides: TGCGCCAGCAGCTTGTCAGGAGGGGAGGGGACTGAAGCTTTCTTT.

The rearrangement uses TRBV19 and TRBJ1-5; no clear D gene. The length of the CDR3 is 14 residues. Germline V CDR1 and CDR2: LNHDA, SQIVND (reference sequence). V gave up 6 bases and J gave up 2 bases, with 11 bases separating them. CDR3 residues: CASSQSVGNQPQHF. Written as DNA, the CDR3 is TGTGCCAGTAGCCAATCCGTAGGCAATCAGCCCCAGCATTTT.

J is TRBJ2-7 and V is TRBV27; a weak D match, TRBD2 (6 bases). The CDR3 loop spans 12 amino acids. V lost 8 bases, J lost 5 bases, and 13 bases lay in between. Germline CDR1 reads MNHEY; CDR2 reads SMNVEV (reference sequence). CDR3 protein: CASHGSINEQYF. CDR3 nucleotides: TGTGCCAGCCACGGGAGTATCAACGAGCAGTACTTC.

The chain uses TRBV30 and TRBJ1-5; tentatively, D is TRBD1 (5 bases). This CDR3 is 14 amino acids long. Germline CDR1 and CDR2: GTSNPN and SVGIG (reference sequence). Trimming took 2 bases from V and 4 from J, leaving 12 bases between them. CDR3 nucleotide sequence: TGTGCCTGGAGTCAAGGCCAGGGAAATCAGCCCCAGCATTTT. Amino acids: CAWSQGQGNQPQHF.

The chain is built from TRBV15 and TRBJ2-7, with D perhaps TRBD1 (6 bases). The CDR3 totals 13 residues. Per germline, CDR1 LNHNV and CDR2 YYDKDF (reference sequence). The germline V and J ends were trimmed by 4 bases and 4 bases, with 11 bases remaining between them. The CDR3 sequence is CATSIDRSYEQYF. The CDR3 region has the DNA TGTGCCACCAGCATTGACAGGAGTTACGAGCAGTACTTC.

This clone was found once. The chain recombines TRBV10-3 with TRBJ2-7, with D tentatively TRBD1 (7 bases). V was cut by 5 bases and J by 0 bases, with 11 bases left in between. Per the germline V gene, CDR1 is ENHRY and CDR2 is SYGVKD. The CDR3 has 14 amino acids. For the CDR3, the DNA is TGTGCCATCAGTCCGGAGGGGGCCTCCTACGAGCAGTACTTC. It yields the protein CAISPEGASYEQYF.

This clone was seen only once. This chain links TRBV2 with TRBJ2-7, with D possibly matching TRBD1 (5 bases). Germline CDR1 reads SNHLY; CDR2 reads FYNNEI. The CDR3 sequence is 13 residues long. Deletions cut 4 bases from V and 2 bases from J, with 9 bases between. Here the CDR3 reads CASSVRVAYEQYF. The CDR3 DNA sequence: TGTGCCAGCAGTGTCAGGGTCGCCTACGAGCAGTACTTC. Based on the CDR3 plus reference TRBV2 and TRBJ2-7, the full variable domain is EPEVTQTPSHQVTQMGQEVILRCVPISNHLYFYWYRQILGQKVEFLVSFYNNEISEKSEIFDDQFSVERPDGSNFTLKIRSTKLEDSAMYFCASSVRVAYEQYFGPGTRLTVT.

The V gene is TRBV28, the J gene TRBJ2-1; the D is unclear. The V and J ends lost 2 bases and 10 bases respectively, with 15 bases between them. The CDR3 is 14 amino acids. Germline values: CDR1 MDHEN, CDR2 SYDVKM. In DNA, the CDR3 is TGTGCCAGCAGTTTAAGCGTCTTCTTCATGGAGCAGTTCTTC. Translation: CASSLSVFFMEQFF. Full variable domain (outside the CDR3, taken from reference TRBV28 and TRBJ2-1): DVKVTQSSRYLVKRTGEKVFLECVQDMDHENMFWYRQDPGLGLRLIYFSYDVKMKEKGDIPEGYSVSREKKERFSLILESASTNQTSMYLCASSLSVFFMEQFFGPGTRLTVL.

This clone was seen more than once but under ten times. The chain couples TRBV2 to TRBJ1-2, with a possible D match to TRBD1 (5 bases). V was shortened by 5 bases and J by 4 bases, with 8 bases between the two germline ends. The CDR3 covers 12 residues. Germline CDR1 reads SNHLY; CDR2 reads FYNNEI. The DNA of the CDR3 is TGTGCCAGCAGTAAGACAGTCTATGGCTACACCTTC. It is translated as CASSKTVYGYTF.

The chain links TRBV5-5 to TRBJ1-1; TRBD1 agrees at 7 bases. CDR3 length: 14 residues. The germline CDR1 and CDR2 sequences are SGHKS and YYEKEE (reference sequence). The trim removed 3 bases at V and 0 bases at J, leaving 2 bases unmatched. In nucleotides, the CDR3 is TGTGCCAGCAGCTCGGGACAGCTGAACACTGAAGCTTTCTTT. Translation gives CASSSGQLNTEAFF.

The rearrangement uses TRBV15 and TRBJ2-3, with TRBD1 as a possible D gene (6 bases). Germline CDR1 and CDR2: LNHNV and YYDKDF (reference sequence). V was trimmed by 5 bases and J by 15 bases, leaving 15 bases between them. The CDR3 extends over 11 amino acids. The CDR3 protein is CATSFGGLIYF. The CDR3 bases are TGTGCCACCAGCTTTGGGGGCCTCATTTATTTT.

The rearrangement uses TRBV29-1 and TRBJ2-3; 9 nucleotides match TRBD2. The J segment lost 0 bases and the V segment lost 3 bases, leaving 1 base of the junction unmatched. The CDR3 runs 14 residues. Germline assignment: CDR1 SQVTM and CDR2 ANQGSEA. The CDR3 bases are TGCAGCGTTGACGCGGGGGGGAGCACAGATACGCAGTATTTT. Translation: CSVDAGGSTDTQYF.

The chain employs TRBV27 and TRBJ1-5, with 7 bases lining up with TRBD1. This CDR3 is 14 amino acids long. Per the germline V gene, CDR1 is MNHEY and CDR2 is SMNVEV (reference sequence). V was pared by 5 bases and J by 4 bases, with 5 bases of the junction left unmatched. Here the CDR3 reads CASSPTGSNQPQHF. The CDR3 nucleotides read TGTGCCAGCAGTCCGACAGGGTCGAATCAGCCCCAGCATTTT.